Below, 2 T cell receptor beta chains from the same sample are listed, as sequenced in a study of Ad26.COV2.S vaccination and SARS-CoV-2 variants. Generated by immunoSEQ multiplex PCR, the TCRdb table keeps only in-frame clones and is missing some. The repertoire holds roughly 250,000 clones, with roughly 87% as singletons. The treatment: approximately 18 received Ad26.COV2.S at low or high dose, single or two shots; about 5 received placebo; per-sample allocation not given. Samples analyzed were those drawn on day 63 after the first vaccine or placebo injection. This material consisted of peripheral blood, taken in a trial of Ad26.COV2.S vaccine versus placebo. These receptors all stem from a person aged 18-60 years who received the Ad26.COV2.S COVID-19 vaccine or a placebo.

The chain's CDR3 is CASSQRPPAGTQYF. The CDR3 DNA is TGTGCCAGCAGCCAAAGGCCCCCGGCAGGCACGCAGTATTTT. The V and J genes are TRBV14 and TRBJ2-3; D is ambiguous. Germline V gene lookup returns CDR1 SGHDN and CDR2 FVKESK. The length of the CDR3 is 14 residues. V was shortened by 2 bases and J by 9 bases, with 15 bases between the two germline ends.

This clone was found once. CDR3 nucleotides: TGCAGCGTTGAAGGCATCCGACAGGGGGCTCCAGATACGCAGTATTTT. Amino acids: CSVEGIRQGAPDTQYF. The V and J genes are TRBV29-1 and TRBJ2-3; 10 bases are a match to TRBD1. The CDR3 is 16 residues long. Germline V CDR1 and CDR2: SQVTM, ANQGSEA. V dropped 1 base and J dropped 4; count of bases not matched to a gene: 8.